The rows below give T cell receptor beta chains drawn from one sample of a study of cytomegalovirus exposure and HLA in healthy donors. The table came from immunoSEQ multiplex PCR; TCRdb's copy has only in-frame clones and leaves some out. Among fewer than 95,000 clones listed, approximately 81% were seen once. Sequenced input: PBMCs. The receptors shown here come from a man in his forties in good health and CMV-seropositive. The CDR3 runs from the conserved cysteine through the conserved F or W. The D gene is left open where the match is weak. The size entry is marked missing in some rows and otherwise reads once, few, many or a size class.

d_gene: TRBD2; v_gene: TRBV19; j_gene: TRBJ2-7; abundance: few; CDR3aa: CASSSTGTSGIYEQYF; CDR3nt: TGTGCCAGTAGTTCAACCGGGACTAGCGGGATCTACGAGCAGTACTTC
d_gene: -; v_gene: TRBV15; j_gene: TRBJ2-3; abundance: -; CDR3aa: CATSRAAEADTQYF; CDR3nt: TGTGCCACCAGCAGAGCTGCCGAGGCAGATACGCAGTATTTT
d_gene: -; v_gene: TRBV6-1; j_gene: TRBJ1-1; abundance: -; CDR3aa: CASRYEGTPNTEAFF; CDR3nt: TGTGCCAGCAGGTACGAGGGGACACCTAACACTGAAGCTTTCTTT
d_gene: -; v_gene: TRBV6-5; j_gene: TRBJ2-5; abundance: -; CDR3aa: CASSYPGDLETQYF; CDR3nt: TGTGCCAGCAGTTACCCGGGGGATTTGGAGACCCAGTACTTC
d_gene: -; v_gene: TRBV18; j_gene: TRBJ2-7; abundance: -; CDR3aa: CASSPTGGYEQYF; CDR3nt: TGTGCCAGCTCACCTACCGGGGGCTACGAGCAGTACTTC
d_gene: -; v_gene: TRBV25-1; j_gene: TRBJ1-1; abundance: once; CDR3aa: CASSGFGNTEAFF; CDR3nt: TGTGCCAGCAGCGGGTTTGGGAACACTGAAGCTTTCTTT
d_gene: -; v_gene: TRBV7-2; j_gene: TRBJ2-5; abundance: -; CDR3aa: CASSSILTVQETQYF; CDR3nt: TGTGCCAGCAGCTCCATTTTGACTGTCCAAGAGACCCAGTACTTC
d_gene: TRBD2; v_gene: TRBV5-4; j_gene: TRBJ2-2; abundance: -; CDR3aa: CASSLAGGNTGELFF; CDR3nt: TGTGCCAGCAGCTTAGCGGGGGGAAACACCGGGGAGCTGTTTTTT
d_gene: TRBD1; v_gene: TRBV2; j_gene: TRBJ1-2; abundance: -; CDR3aa: CASTWTGQGYTF; CDR3nt: TGTGCCAGCACTTGGACAGGTCAAGGCTACACCTTC
d_gene: TRBD2; v_gene: TRBV7-9; j_gene: TRBJ2-7; abundance: -; CDR3aa: CASTRIVGGIREQYF; CDR3nt: TGTGCCAGCACCCGTATTGTCGGGGGGATTCGCGAGCAGTACTTC
d_gene: TRBD1; v_gene: TRBV29-1; j_gene: TRBJ1-2; abundance: -; CDR3aa: CSGGTDSNYGYTF; CDR3nt: TGCAGCGGCGGGACAGATTCTAACTATGGCTACACCTTC
d_gene: TRBD1; v_gene: TRBV5-1; j_gene: TRBJ2-7; abundance: once; CDR3aa: CASSIGTGVTYEQYF; CDR3nt: TGCGCCAGCAGCATAGGGACAGGGGTAACCTACGAGCAGTACTTC
d_gene: -; v_gene: TRBV9; j_gene: TRBJ2-7; abundance: -; CDR3aa: CASSALGGPGGEQYF; CDR3nt: TGTGCCAGCAGCGCCTTAGGGGGGCCGGGGGGCGAGCAGTACTTC
d_gene: -; v_gene: TRBV28; j_gene: TRBJ2-7; abundance: -; CDR3aa: CASKAGIYEQYF; CDR3nt: TGTGCCAGCAAGGCAGGGATTTACGAGCAGTACTTC
d_gene: -; v_gene: TRBV7-3; j_gene: TRBJ2-7; abundance: once; CDR3aa: CASSNSGGPGFEQYF; CDR3nt: TGTGCCAGCAGCAACTCCGGAGGGCCCGGGTTCGAGCAGTACTTC
d_gene: -; v_gene: TRBV9; j_gene: TRBJ1-3; abundance: -; CDR3aa: CASSTAVSGNTIYF; CDR3nt: TGTGCCAGCTCGACTGCGGTCTCTGGAAACACCATATATTTT
d_gene: -; v_gene: TRBV5-6; j_gene: TRBJ1-1; abundance: -; CDR3aa: CASSLETGVVPEAFF; CDR3nt: TGTGCCAGCAGCTTGGAGACGGGTGTGGTGCCTGAAGCTTTCTTT
d_gene: -; v_gene: TRBV5-6; j_gene: TRBJ2-3; abundance: -; CDR3aa: CASSLSQGGTDTQYF; CDR3nt: TGTGCCAGCAGCTTGTCCCAGGGGGGAACAGATACGCAGTATTTT
d_gene: -; v_gene: TRBV7-2; j_gene: TRBJ2-7; abundance: -; CDR3aa: CASSLDRSGEQYF; CDR3nt: TGTGCCAGCAGCTTAGACAGGAGTGGAGAGCAGTACTTC
d_gene: TRBD2; v_gene: TRBV27; j_gene: TRBJ2-7; abundance: -; CDR3aa: CASKMLAGEQYF; CDR3nt: TGTGCCAGCAAGATGCTAGCGGGCGAGCAGTACTTC
d_gene: -; v_gene: TRBV30; j_gene: TRBJ1-1; abundance: -; CDR3aa: CAWSVRGASCEAFF; CDR3nt: TGTGCCTGGAGTGTACGGGGGGCAAGCTGCGAAGCTTTCTTT
d_gene: -; v_gene: TRBV29-1; j_gene: TRBJ2-1; abundance: -; CDR3aa: CSVGLREDEQFF; CDR3nt: TGCAGCGTTGGCCTCCGGGAAGATGAGCAGTTCTTC
d_gene: -; v_gene: TRBV6-5; j_gene: TRBJ2-7; abundance: -; CDR3aa: CASSGLDYEQYF; CDR3nt: TGTGCCAGCAGCGGACTTGACTACGAGCAGTACTTC
d_gene: -; v_gene: TRBV2; j_gene: TRBJ2-4; abundance: once; CDR3aa: CASSETNVAWTARRGGQYF; CDR3nt: TGTGCCAGCAGTGAGACCAATGTAGCCTGGACGGCGCGGCGAGGGGGTCAGTACTTC
d_gene: TRBD2; v_gene: TRBV5-1; j_gene: TRBJ2-3; abundance: -; CDR3aa: CASSSGRVGTDTQYF; CDR3nt: TGCGCCAGCAGCTCAGGGAGGGTGGGGACAGATACGCAGTATTTT
d_gene: TRBD2; v_gene: TRBV6-5; j_gene: TRBJ2-3; abundance: once; CDR3aa: CASSSNLLAGGAVF; CDR3nt: TGTGCCAGCAGTTCAAATCTACTAGCGGGCGGAGCCGTTTTT
d_gene: TRBD2; v_gene: TRBV6-4; j_gene: TRBJ2-2; abundance: -; CDR3aa: CASTLIRLAGETNTGELFF; CDR3nt: TGTGCCAGCACCCTGATTCGACTAGCGGGAGAGACGAACACCGGGGAGCTGTTTTTT
d_gene: TRBD2; v_gene: TRBV5-4; j_gene: TRBJ2-2; abundance: -; CDR3aa: CASGLAGLLTGELFF; CDR3nt: TGTGCCAGCGGACTAGCGGGTCTACTAACCGGGGAGCTGTTTTTT
d_gene: TRBD2; v_gene: TRBV7-2; j_gene: TRBJ2-5; abundance: -; CDR3aa: CASSSLAGVVGETQYF; CDR3nt: TGTGCCAGCAGCTCTTTAGCGGGGGTGGTAGGAGAGACCCAGTACTTC
d_gene: -; v_gene: TRBV6-6; j_gene: TRBJ1-4; abundance: -; CDR3aa: CASSFGTGGEKLFF; CDR3nt: TGTGCCAGCAGTTTCGGGACGGGAGGGGAAAAACTGTTTTTT
d_gene: -; v_gene: TRBV30; j_gene: TRBJ2-2; abundance: few; CDR3aa: CAWRGFDRTTGELFF; CDR3nt: TGTGCCTGGAGAGGTTTCGACAGGACCACCGGGGAGCTGTTTTTT
d_gene: TRBD1; v_gene: TRBV19; j_gene: TRBJ2-4; abundance: -; CDR3aa: CASSDHRGDSKNIQYF; CDR3nt: TGTGCCAGTAGTGACCACAGGGGCGATTCCAAAAACATTCAGTACTTC
d_gene: TRBD1; v_gene: TRBV27; j_gene: TRBJ1-2; abundance: -; CDR3aa: CASSSTGSYGYTF; CDR3nt: TGTGCCAGCAGTTCGACAGGGAGCTATGGCTACACCTTC
d_gene: -; v_gene: TRBV9; j_gene: TRBJ2-3; abundance: -; CDR3aa: CASSAQGGHGLDRADTQYF; CDR3nt: TGTGCCAGCAGCGCCCAGGGGGGACACGGACTCGATAGGGCAGATACGCAGTATTTT
d_gene: TRBD2; v_gene: TRBV5-4; j_gene: TRBJ2-3; abundance: -; CDR3aa: CASSPGGLAGELVDTQYF; CDR3nt: TGTGCCAGCAGCCCCGGGGGGCTAGCGGGAGAGTTAGTAGATACGCAGTATTTT
d_gene: TRBD2; v_gene: TRBV5-4; j_gene: TRBJ2-7; abundance: once; CDR3aa: CASSPGLAGGPGSYEQYF; CDR3nt: TGTGCCAGCAGCCCGGGACTAGCGGGGGGGCCGGGCTCCTACGAGCAGTACTTC
d_gene: -; v_gene: TRBV9; j_gene: TRBJ1-2; abundance: -; CDR3aa: CASSSRGSYGYTF; CDR3nt: TGTGCCAGCAGCTCCAGGGGAAGCTATGGCTACACCTTC
d_gene: TRBD2; v_gene: TRBV7-7; j_gene: TRBJ2-5; abundance: -; CDR3aa: CASSPRLAGGEETQYF; CDR3nt: TGTGCTAGCAGCCCCAGACTAGCGGGGGGTGAAGAGACCCAGTACTTC
d_gene: -; v_gene: TRBV6-5; j_gene: TRBJ2-7; abundance: -; CDR3aa: CASSQGSHEQYF; CDR3nt: TGTGCCAGCAGCCAGGGGAGCCACGAGCAGTACTTC
d_gene: -; v_gene: TRBV25-1; j_gene: TRBJ1-2; abundance: -; CDR3aa: CASSGGSGYTF; CDR3nt: TGTGCCAGCAGTGGAGGAAGTGGCTACACCTTC
d_gene: -; v_gene: TRBV30; j_gene: TRBJ1-1; abundance: -; CDR3aa: CAWRRDTNTEAFF; CDR3nt: TGTGCCTGGAGACGGGACACGAACACTGAAGCTTTCTTT
d_gene: TRBD2; v_gene: TRBV7-9; j_gene: TRBJ2-3; abundance: -; CDR3aa: CASSTSGGRTDTQYF; CDR3nt: TGTGCCAGCAGCACCTCGGGAGGGCGCACAGATACGCAGTATTTT
d_gene: -; v_gene: TRBV7-9; j_gene: TRBJ1-1; abundance: few; CDR3aa: CASSPGSGNTEAFF; CDR3nt: TGTGCCAGCAGCCCGGGAAGTGGAAACACTGAAGCTTTCTTT
d_gene: TRBD1; v_gene: TRBV12-5; j_gene: TRBJ2-5; abundance: -; CDR3aa: CASGLRPRDRAPETQYF; CDR3nt: TGTGCTAGTGGTCTTCGTCCCCGGGACAGGGCCCCAGAGACCCAGTACTTC